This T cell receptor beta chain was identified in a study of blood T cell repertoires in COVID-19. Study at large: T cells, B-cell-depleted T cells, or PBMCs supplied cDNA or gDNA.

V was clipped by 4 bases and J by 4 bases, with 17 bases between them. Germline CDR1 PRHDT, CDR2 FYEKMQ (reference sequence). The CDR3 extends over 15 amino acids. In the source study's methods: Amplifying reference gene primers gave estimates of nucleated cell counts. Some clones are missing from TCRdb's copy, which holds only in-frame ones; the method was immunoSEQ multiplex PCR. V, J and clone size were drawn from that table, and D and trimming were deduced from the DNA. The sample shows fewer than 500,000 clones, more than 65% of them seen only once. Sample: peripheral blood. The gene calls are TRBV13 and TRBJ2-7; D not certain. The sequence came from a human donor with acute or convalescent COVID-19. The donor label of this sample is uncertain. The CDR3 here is CASSSRGGVRYEQYF. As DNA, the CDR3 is TGTGCCAGCAGCTCCCGCGGCGGTGTCCGATACGAGCAGTACTTC.